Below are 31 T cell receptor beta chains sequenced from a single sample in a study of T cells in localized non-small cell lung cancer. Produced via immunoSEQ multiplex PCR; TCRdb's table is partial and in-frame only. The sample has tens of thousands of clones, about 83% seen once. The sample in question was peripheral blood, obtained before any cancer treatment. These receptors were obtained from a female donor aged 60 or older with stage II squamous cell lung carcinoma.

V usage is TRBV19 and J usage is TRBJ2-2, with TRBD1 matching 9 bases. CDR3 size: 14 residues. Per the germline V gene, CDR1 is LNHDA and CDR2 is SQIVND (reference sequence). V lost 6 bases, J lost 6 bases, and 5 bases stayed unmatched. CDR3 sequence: CASRDRGKAGELFF. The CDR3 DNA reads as TGTGCCAGTAGGGACAGGGGAAAGGCCGGGGAGCTGTTTTTT.

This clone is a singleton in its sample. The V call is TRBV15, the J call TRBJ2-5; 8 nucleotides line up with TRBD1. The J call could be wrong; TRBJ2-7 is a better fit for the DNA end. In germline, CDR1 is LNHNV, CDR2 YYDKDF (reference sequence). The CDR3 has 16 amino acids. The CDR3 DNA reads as TGTGCCACCAGGCCCTATACCGGGACAGGAAACTACGAGCAGTACTTC. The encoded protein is CATRPYTGTGNYEQYF.

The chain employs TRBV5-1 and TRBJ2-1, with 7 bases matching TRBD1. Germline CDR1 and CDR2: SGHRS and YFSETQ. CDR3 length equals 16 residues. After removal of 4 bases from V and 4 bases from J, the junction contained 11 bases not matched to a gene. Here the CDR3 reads CASSLLGTADYNEQFF. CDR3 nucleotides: TGCGCCAGCAGCCTGCTAGGGACAGCCGATTACAATGAGCAGTTCTTC.

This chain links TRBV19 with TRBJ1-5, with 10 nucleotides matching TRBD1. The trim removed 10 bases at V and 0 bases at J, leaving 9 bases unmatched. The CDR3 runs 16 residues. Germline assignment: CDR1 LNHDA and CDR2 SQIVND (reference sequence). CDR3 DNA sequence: TGTGCCACCGGCCGGGACAGGGGTTCTAGCAATCAGCCCCAGCATTTT. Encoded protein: CATGRDRGSSNQPQHF.

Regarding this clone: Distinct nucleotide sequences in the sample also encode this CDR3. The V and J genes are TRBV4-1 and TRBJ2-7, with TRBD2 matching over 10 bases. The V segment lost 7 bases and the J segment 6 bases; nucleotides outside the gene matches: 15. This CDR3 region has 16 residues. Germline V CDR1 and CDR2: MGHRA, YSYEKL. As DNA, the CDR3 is TGCGCCAGCACCGACCAAGAGCGGGGGGGCCAAGGCGAGCAGTACTTC. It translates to CASTDQERGGQGEQYF.

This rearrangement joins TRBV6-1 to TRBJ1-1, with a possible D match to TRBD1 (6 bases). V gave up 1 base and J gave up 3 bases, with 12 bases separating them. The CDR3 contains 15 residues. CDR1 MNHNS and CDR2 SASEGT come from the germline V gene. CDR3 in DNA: TGTGCCAGCAGTGAAGGAACGGGGACATACACTGAAGCTTTCTTT. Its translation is CASSEGTGTYTEAFF.

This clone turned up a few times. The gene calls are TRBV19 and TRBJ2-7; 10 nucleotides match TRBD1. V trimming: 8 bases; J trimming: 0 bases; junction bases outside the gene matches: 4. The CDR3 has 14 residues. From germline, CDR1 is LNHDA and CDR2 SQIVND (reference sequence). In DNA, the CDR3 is TGTGCCAGTTCGGGACAGGGGAGCTCCTACGAGCAGTACTTC. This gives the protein CASSGQGSSYEQYF.

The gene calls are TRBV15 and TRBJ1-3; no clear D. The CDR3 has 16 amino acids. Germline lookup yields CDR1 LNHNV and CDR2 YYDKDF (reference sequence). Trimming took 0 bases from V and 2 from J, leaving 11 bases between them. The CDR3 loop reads CATSRDSGFTGNTIYF. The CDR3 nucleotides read TGTGCCACCAGCAGAGATTCGGGGTTTACTGGAAACACCATATATTTT.

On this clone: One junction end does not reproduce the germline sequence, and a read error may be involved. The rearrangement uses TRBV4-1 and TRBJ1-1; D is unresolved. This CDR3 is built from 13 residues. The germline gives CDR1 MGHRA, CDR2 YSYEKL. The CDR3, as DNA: TGCGCCAGCAGCCAAGATGCCCCTATGCCCCGAATGTTT. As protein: CASSQDAPMPRMF.

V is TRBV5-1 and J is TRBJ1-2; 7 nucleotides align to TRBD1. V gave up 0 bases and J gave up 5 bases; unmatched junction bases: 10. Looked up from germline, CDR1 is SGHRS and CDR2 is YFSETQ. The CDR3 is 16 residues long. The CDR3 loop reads CASSLDLDTGVYGYTF. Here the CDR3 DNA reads TGCGCCAGCAGCTTGGATTTAGATACAGGGGTGTATGGCTACACCTTC.

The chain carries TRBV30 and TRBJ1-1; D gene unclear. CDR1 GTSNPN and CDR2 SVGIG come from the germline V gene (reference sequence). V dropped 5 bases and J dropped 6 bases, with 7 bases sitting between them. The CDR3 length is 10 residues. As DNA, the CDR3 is TGTGCCTGGGGGGTCTCTGAAGCTTTCTTT. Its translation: CAWGVSEAFF.

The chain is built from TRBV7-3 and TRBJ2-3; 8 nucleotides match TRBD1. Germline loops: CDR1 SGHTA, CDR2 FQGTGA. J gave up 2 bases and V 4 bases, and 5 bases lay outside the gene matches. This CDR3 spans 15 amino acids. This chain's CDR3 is CASSSRTGTTDTQYF. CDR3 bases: TGTGCCAGCAGCTCCCGGACAGGGACCACAGATACGCAGTATTTT.

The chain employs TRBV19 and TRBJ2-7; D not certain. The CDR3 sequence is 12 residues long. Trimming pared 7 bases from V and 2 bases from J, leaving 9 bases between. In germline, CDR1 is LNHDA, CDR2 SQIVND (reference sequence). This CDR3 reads CASKDGPYEQYF. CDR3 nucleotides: TGTGCCAGTAAGGACGGACCCTACGAGCAGTACTTC.

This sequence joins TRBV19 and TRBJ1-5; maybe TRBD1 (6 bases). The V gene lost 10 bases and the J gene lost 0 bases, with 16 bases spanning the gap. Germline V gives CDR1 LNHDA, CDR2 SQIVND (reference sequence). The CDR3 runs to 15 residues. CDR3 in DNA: TGTGCCACTAGGACAGCCGATAATAGCAATCAGCCCCAGCATTTT. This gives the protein CATRTADNSNQPQHF.

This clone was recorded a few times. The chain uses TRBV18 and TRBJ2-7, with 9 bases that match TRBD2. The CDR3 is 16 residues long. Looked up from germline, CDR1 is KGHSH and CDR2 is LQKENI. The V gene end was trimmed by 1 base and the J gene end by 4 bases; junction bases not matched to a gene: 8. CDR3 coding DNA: TGTGCCAGCTCACCACAAGCGGGGGGTTTCGGGTACGAGCAGTACTTC. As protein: CASSPQAGGFGYEQYF.

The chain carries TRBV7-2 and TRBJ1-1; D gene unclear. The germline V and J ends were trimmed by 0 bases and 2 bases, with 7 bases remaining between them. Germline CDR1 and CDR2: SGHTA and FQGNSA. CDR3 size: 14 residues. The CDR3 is CASSLALRNTEAFF. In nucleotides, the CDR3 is TGTGCCAGCAGCTTAGCCTTAAGAAACACTGAAGCTTTCTTT.

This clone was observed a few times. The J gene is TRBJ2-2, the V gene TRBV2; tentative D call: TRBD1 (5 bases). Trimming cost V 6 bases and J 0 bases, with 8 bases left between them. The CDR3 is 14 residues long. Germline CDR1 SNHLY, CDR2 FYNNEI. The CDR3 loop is CASRQQANTGELFF. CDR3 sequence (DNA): TGTGCCAGCAGACAACAGGCGAACACCGGGGAGCTGTTTTTT. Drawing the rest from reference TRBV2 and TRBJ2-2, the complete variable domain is EPEVTQTPSHQVTQMGQEVILRCVPISNHLYFYWYRQILGQKVEFLVSFYNNEISEKSEIFDDQFSVERPDGSNFTLKIRSTKLEDSAMYFCASRQQANTGELFFGEGSRLTVL.

DNA of the CDR3: TGTGCCAGCAGCCCAAGGGACAGGGCAAACACTGAAGCTTTCTTT. Its protein product is CASSPRDRANTEAFF. The gene calls are TRBV7-9 and TRBJ1-1, with TRBD1 matching 9 bases. Germline CDR1 and CDR2: SEHNR and FQNEAQ (reference sequence). The CDR3 sequence is 15 residues long. The J segment lost 2 bases and the V segment lost 5 bases, leaving 6 bases of the junction unmatched.

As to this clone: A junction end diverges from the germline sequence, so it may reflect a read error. In nucleotides, the CDR3 is TGTGCTAGCAGCCGGGACGAAGCGGAGACCCAGTACTTC. It codes for CASSRDEAETQYF. The chain employs TRBV7-7 and TRBJ2-5; either TRBD1 or TRBD2 may fit D (5 bases each). The CDR3 has 13 residues. CDR1 and CDR2 from the germline V gene are SSHAT and FNYEAQ (reference sequence). The full variable domain, in which reference TRBV7-7 and TRBJ2-5 provide the parts outside the CDR3, is GAGVSQSPRYKVTKRGQDVTLRCDPISSHATLYWYQQALGQGPEFLTYFNYEAQPDKSGLPSDRFSAERPEGSISTLTIQRTEQRDSAMYRCASSRDEAETQYFGPGTRLLVL.

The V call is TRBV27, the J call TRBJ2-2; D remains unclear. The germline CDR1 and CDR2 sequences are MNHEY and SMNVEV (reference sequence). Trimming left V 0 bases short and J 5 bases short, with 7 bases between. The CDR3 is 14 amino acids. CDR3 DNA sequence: TGTGCCAGCAGTTTATCCCCGGCGACCGGGGAGCTGTTTTTT. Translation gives CASSLSPATGELFF.

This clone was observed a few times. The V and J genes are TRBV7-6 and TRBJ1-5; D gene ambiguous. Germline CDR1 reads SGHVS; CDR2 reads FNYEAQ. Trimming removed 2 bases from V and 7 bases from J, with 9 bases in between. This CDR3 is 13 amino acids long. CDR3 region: CASSLSIRQPQHF. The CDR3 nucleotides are TGTGCCAGCAGCTTAAGTATCCGGCAGCCCCAGCATTTT.

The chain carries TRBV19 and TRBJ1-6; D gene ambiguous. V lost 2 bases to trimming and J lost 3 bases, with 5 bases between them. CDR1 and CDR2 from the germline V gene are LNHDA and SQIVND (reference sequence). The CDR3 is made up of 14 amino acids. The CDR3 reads CASSITVYNSPLHF. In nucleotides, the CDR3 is TGTGCCAGTAGTATAACAGTCTATAATTCACCCCTCCACTTT.

In nucleotides, the CDR3 is TGTGCCAGCAGCTTCACTAGCGGGGGGACCACAGATACGCAGTATTTT. Translated: CASSFTSGGTTDTQYF. The chain recombines TRBV7-9 with TRBJ2-3, with 12 bases identical to TRBD2. J was trimmed by 2 bases and V by 3 bases; bases with no gene match: 3. CDR3 length: 16 amino acids. The germline V gene encodes CDR1 SEHNR and CDR2 FQNEAQ (reference sequence). The entire variable domain, with the rest obtained from reference TRBV7-9 and TRBJ2-3, is as follows: DTGVSQNPRHKITKRGQNVTFRCDPISEHNRLYWYRQTLGQGPEFLTYFQNEAQLEKSRLLSDRFSAERPKGSFSTLEIQRTEQGDSAMYLCASSFTSGGTTDTQYFGPGTRLTVL.

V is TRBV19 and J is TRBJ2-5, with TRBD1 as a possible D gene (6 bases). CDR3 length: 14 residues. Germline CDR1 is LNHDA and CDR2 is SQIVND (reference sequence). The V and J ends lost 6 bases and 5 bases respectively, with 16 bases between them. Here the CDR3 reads CASRRAGRGETQYF. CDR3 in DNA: TGTGCCAGTAGAAGGGCAGGTAGGGGGGAGACCCAGTACTTC.

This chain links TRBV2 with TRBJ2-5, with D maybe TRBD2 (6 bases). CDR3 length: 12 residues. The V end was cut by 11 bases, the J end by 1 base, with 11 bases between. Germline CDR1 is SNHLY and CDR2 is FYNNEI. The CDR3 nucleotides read TGTGCCGGCGGGACTTCCCAAGAGACCCAGTACTTC. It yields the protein CAGGTSQETQYF.

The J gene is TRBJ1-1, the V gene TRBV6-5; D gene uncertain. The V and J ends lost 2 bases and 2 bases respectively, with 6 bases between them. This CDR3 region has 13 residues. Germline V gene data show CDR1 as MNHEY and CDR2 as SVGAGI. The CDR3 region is CASSYEVNTEAFF. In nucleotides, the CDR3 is TGTGCCAGCAGTTACGAGGTCAACACTGAAGCTTTCTTT.

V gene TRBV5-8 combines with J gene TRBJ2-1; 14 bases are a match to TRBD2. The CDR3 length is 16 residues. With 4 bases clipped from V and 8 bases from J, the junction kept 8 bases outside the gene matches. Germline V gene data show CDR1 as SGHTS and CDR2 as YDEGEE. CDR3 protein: CASSQGLAGGPHEQFF. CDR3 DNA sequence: TGTGCCAGCAGCCAAGGACTAGCGGGGGGCCCCCATGAGCAGTTCTTC.

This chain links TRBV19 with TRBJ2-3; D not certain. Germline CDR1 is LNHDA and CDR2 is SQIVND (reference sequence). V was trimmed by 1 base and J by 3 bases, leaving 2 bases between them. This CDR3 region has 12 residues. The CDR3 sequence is CASSIGTDTQYF. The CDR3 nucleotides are TGTGCCAGTAGTATAGGGACAGATACGCAGTATTTT.

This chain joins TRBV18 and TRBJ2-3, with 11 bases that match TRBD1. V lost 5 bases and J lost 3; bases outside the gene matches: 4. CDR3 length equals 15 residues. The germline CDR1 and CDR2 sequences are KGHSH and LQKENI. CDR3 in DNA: TGTGCCAGCTCATCGTGGGACAGGGGGACAGATACGCAGTATTTT. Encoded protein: CASSSWDRGTDTQYF.

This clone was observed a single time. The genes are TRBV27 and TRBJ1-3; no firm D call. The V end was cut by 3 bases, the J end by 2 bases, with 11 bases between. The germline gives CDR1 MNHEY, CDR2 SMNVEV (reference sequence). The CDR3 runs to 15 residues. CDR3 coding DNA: TGTGCCAGCAGTTTCAACATCAAAGCTGGAAACACCATATATTTT. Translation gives CASSFNIKAGNTIYF.

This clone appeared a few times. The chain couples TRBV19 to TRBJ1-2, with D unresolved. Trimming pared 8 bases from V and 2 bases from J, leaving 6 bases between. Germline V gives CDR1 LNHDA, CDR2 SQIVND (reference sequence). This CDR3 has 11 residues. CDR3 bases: TGTGCCAGTCAACGGAACTATGGCTACACCTTC. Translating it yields CASQRNYGYTF. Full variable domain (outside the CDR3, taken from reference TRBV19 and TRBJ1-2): DGGITQSPKYLFRKEGQNVTLSCEQNLNHDAMYWYRQDPGQGLRLIYYSQIVNDFQKGDIAEGYSVSREKKESFPLTVTSAQKNPTAFYLCASQRNYGYTFGSGTRLTVV.